This T cell receptor beta chain was recorded in a study of cytomegalovirus exposure and HLA in healthy donors. V lost 4 bases, J lost 0 bases, and 5 bases stayed unmatched. Germline CDR1 and CDR2: ENHRY and SYGVKD. This CDR3 has 16 amino acids. With 60 Vbeta and 13 Jbeta primers, the PCR was carried out. This table comes from immunoSEQ multiplex PCR, and its TCRdb copy is limited to in-frame clones, with some not included. The data contain 100,000 to 150,000 clones, more than 80% of them seen just once; the ten biggest clones take up approximately 1.8%. The V and J genes are TRBV10-3 and TRBJ2-1; 8 positions match TRBD2. The clonotype comes from a man aged 40-55 years in good health and CMV-seronegative. The source material was PBMCs. CDR3 DNA: TGTGCCATCAGTGCGATAGCGGGAAGCTCCTACAATGAGCAGTTCTTC. Amino acids: CAISAIAGSSYNEQFF.